The 16 T cell receptor beta chains below come from one sample, sequenced in a study of CD8+ T cells in alopecia areata. Sequencing used cDNA as its template, made by extracting RNA and reverse transcribing it. Clones were sequenced by immunoSEQ multiplex PCR, and TCRdb holds only the in-frame ones, with some missing. The data contain over 200,000 clones, 50% to 75% of them singletons. As to treatment: oral pan-JAK inhibitor, 5-10 mg twice daily. The sequenced sample was CD4+ T cells sorted from blood, obtained at week 4, from a patient treated with tofacitinib. These receptors were obtained from a human donor with alopecia areata.

V gene TRBV9 combines with J gene TRBJ1-5; D call uncertain. The V gene's germline CDR1 is SGDLS and CDR2 YYNGEE. This CDR3 spans 13 amino acids. The germline V and J ends were trimmed by 3 bases and 5 bases, with 9 bases remaining between them. The CDR3 sequence: CASSAELYQPQHF. The DNA of the CDR3 is TGTGCCAGCAGCGCCGAACTTTATCAGCCCCAGCATTTT.

J is TRBJ1-2 and V is TRBV27, with 9 bases matching TRBD1. The trim removed 6 bases at V and 5 bases at J, leaving 4 bases unmatched. The germline V gene has CDR1 MNHEY and CDR2 SMNVEV (reference sequence). This CDR3 comprises 13 residues. CDR3 nucleotide sequence: TGTGCCAGCAGCCATGGACAGGGGTATGGCTACACCTTC. Amino acid sequence: CASSHGQGYGYTF.

This clone was found a few times. The J gene is TRBJ1-3, the V gene TRBV7-9; maybe TRBD1 (5 bases). With 6 bases removed from V and 2 bases from J, the gap between germline ends came to 14 bases. CDR3 length: 15 amino acids. CDR1 and CDR2 (germline): SEHNR, FQNEAQ (reference sequence). The CDR3 here is CASRPAGPTGNTIYF. The CDR3 coding sequence is TGTGCCAGCAGACCAGCGGGACCTACTGGAAACACCATATATTTT.

The V gene is TRBV18, the J gene TRBJ2-7, with D unresolved. CDR3 length: 12 amino acids. In germline, CDR1 is KGHSH, CDR2 LQKENI. Trimming stripped 6 bases from V and 0 bases from J, with 6 bases between. The CDR3 here is CASSSSSYEQYF. CDR3 DNA: TGTGCCAGCTCGTCTAGCTCCTACGAGCAGTACTTC.

This chain links TRBV27 with TRBJ2-7; no reliable D call. The CDR3 has 12 amino acids. Trimming removed 3 bases from V and 4 bases from J, with 7 bases in between. The germline CDR1 and CDR2 sequences are MNHEY and SMNVEV (reference sequence). The CDR3 sequence is CASSFGSYEQYF. As DNA, the CDR3 is TGTGCCAGCAGTTTCGGTAGTTACGAGCAGTACTTC.

CDR3 sequence (DNA): TGCAGTGCTGTGGTGGGCCAGCCCCAGCATTTT. Protein: CSAVVGQPQHF. The chain carries TRBV20-1 and TRBJ1-5, with D unclear. Trimming pared 5 bases from V and 7 bases from J, leaving 9 bases between. CDR3 length: 11 residues. Per the germline V gene, CDR1 is DFQATT and CDR2 is SNEGSKA (reference sequence).

The table lists this clone with a few counts. The chain joins TRBV6-1 to TRBJ1-6; D ambiguous. This CDR3 region has 15 residues. CDR1 is MNHNS and CDR2 is SASEGT in the germline V gene. Between the trimmed V and J ends, which lost 2 bases and 10 bases, there was a span of 15 bases. The CDR3, as DNA: TGTGCCAGCAGTGAAATTGACGGCCCTTGGTCACCCCTCCACTTT. As protein: CASSEIDGPWSPLHF.

The chain combines TRBV7-8 with TRBJ2-3, with a tentative D call TRBD2 (6 bases). Germline values: CDR1 SGHVS, CDR2 FQNEAQ. The CDR3 loop spans 14 amino acids. V was cut by 1 base and J by 8 bases, with 13 bases left in between. This chain's CDR3 is CASSLEGLLGTQYF. The CDR3 DNA reads as TGTGCCAGCAGCTTAGAGGGACTCCTCGGTACGCAGTATTTT.

V is TRBV30 and J is TRBJ1-5; D might be TRBD1 (5 bases). The CDR3 is made up of 15 amino acids. Looked up from germline, CDR1 is GTSNPN and CDR2 is SVGIG (reference sequence). The V gene lost 1 base and the J gene lost 4 bases, with 14 bases spanning the gap. The chain's CDR3 is CAWSAVGVDNQPQHF. CDR3 in DNA: TGTGCCTGGAGTGCTGTAGGGGTTGATAATCAGCCCCAGCATTTT.

This clone came up a few times. The chain couples TRBV6-6 to TRBJ1-1, with TRBD1 matching over 7 bases. The CDR3 runs 12 residues. Germline loops: CDR1 MNHNY, CDR2 SVGAGI (reference sequence). Germline trimming cut 6 bases from V and 8 bases from J; bases unmatched to any gene: 6. The CDR3, as DNA: TGTGCCAGCAGCCTCGGACAGGTCGAAGCTTTCTTT. This gives the protein CASSLGQVEAFF.

The CDR3 is CASSQDSSNEQFF. In DNA, the CDR3 is TGTGCCAGCAGCCAAGATAGTAGCAATGAGCAGTTCTTC. This chain connects TRBV4-2 to TRBJ2-1; D is uncertain. V gave up 0 bases and J gave up 6 bases, with 6 bases separating them. The CDR3 runs 13 residues. Germline V gene data show CDR1 as LGHNA and CDR2 as YNFKEQ.

CDR3: CATSTVLNQPQHF. In DNA, the CDR3 is TGTGCCACCAGCACCGTTCTCAATCAGCCCCAGCATTTT. The chain is built from TRBV15 and TRBJ1-5; D is undetermined. The CDR3 has 13 amino acids. CDR1 and CDR2 (germline): LNHNV, YYDKDF (reference sequence). V lost 4 bases and J 3 bases, leaving 7 bases between the germline ends. Together with reference TRBV15 and TRBJ1-5, the CDR3 gives the full variable domain: DAMVIQNPRYQVTQFGKPVTLSCSQTLNHNVMYWYQQKSSQAPKLLFHYYDKDFNNEADTPDNFQSRRPNTSFCFLDIRSPGLGDTAMYLCATSTVLNQPQHFGDGTRLSIL.

This rearrangement joins TRBV5-1 to TRBJ2-1, with D possibly called TRBD1 or TRBD2 (5 bases each). This CDR3 region has 17 residues. Germline CDR1 SGHRS, CDR2 YFSETQ. V shed 4 bases and J shed 4 bases, with 21 bases lying between them. The CDR3 DNA follows: TGCGCCAGCAGCCCCGCTAAAACTAGTGGGGGATACAATGAGCAGTTCTTC. Translated: CASSPAKTSGGYNEQFF.

The chain employs TRBV30 and TRBJ1-1; no reliable D call. Per germline, CDR1 GTSNPN and CDR2 SVGIG (reference sequence). V was pared by 0 bases and J by 1 base, with 9 bases between. This CDR3 has 14 residues. CDR3 in DNA: TGTGCCTGGAGTGTAGGACCCGCGAACACTGAAGCTTTCTTT. This encodes CAWSVGPANTEAFF. The variable domain in full, with the rest retrieved from reference TRBV30 and TRBJ1-1, is SQTIHQWPATLVQPVGSPLSLECTVEGTSNPNLYWYRQAAGRGLQLLFYSVGIGQISSEVPQNLSASRPQDRQFILSSKKLLLSDSGFYLCAWSVGPANTEAFFGQGTRLTVV.

J is TRBJ2-3 and V is TRBV7-2; perhaps TRBD1 as D (6 bases). This CDR3 is built from 13 residues. The V gene's germline CDR1 is SGHTA and CDR2 FQGNSA. In nucleotides, the CDR3 is TGTGCAGGGGGAGAGTCACGCACAGATACGCAGTATTTT. This sequence encodes CAGGESRTDTQYF.

The chain is built from TRBV5-6 and TRBJ2-5; TRBD2 matches at 13 bases. Looked up from germline, CDR1 is SGHDT and CDR2 is YYEEEE. The CDR3 totals 16 residues. Trimming took 4 bases from V and 9 from J; bases not matched to a gene: 12. The CDR3 nucleotides are TGTGCCAGCAGCGAGGGGACTAGCGGGGTTCGAACGGCCCAGTACTTC. Translation: CASSEGTSGVRTAQYF.